This T cell receptor (beta chain) was identified during a study of cytomegalovirus exposure and HLA in healthy donors. Study-level points and caveats: In a later analysis, CMV-associated beta chains were mostly HLA-associated, it appeared. Across donors, most TCRs were seen rarely, yet some public ones were widespread.

The CDR3 is 16 amino acids. Looked up from germline, CDR1 is SGHRS and CDR2 is YFSETQ. Trimming took 4 bases from V and 3 from J; bases not matched to a gene: 7. Concerning this clone itself: What it binds is not known.

PCR involved 60 Vbeta and 13 Jbeta primers. Sequencing was performed with immunoSEQ multiplex PCR; in TCRdb, only in-frame clones are kept and a portion is missing. This table holds 150,000 to 200,000 clones, 65% to 90% found once. The sample taken for sequencing was PBMCs. This chain links TRBV5-1 with TRBJ2-3, with 11 bases fitting TRBD2. The receptor was isolated from a woman between 18 and 30 years old in good health and CMV-seronegative. The CDR3 protein is CASSIGLAGITDTQYF. In DNA form, the CDR3 reads TGCGCCAGCAGCATTGGACTAGCGGGCATAACAGATACGCAGTATTTT.